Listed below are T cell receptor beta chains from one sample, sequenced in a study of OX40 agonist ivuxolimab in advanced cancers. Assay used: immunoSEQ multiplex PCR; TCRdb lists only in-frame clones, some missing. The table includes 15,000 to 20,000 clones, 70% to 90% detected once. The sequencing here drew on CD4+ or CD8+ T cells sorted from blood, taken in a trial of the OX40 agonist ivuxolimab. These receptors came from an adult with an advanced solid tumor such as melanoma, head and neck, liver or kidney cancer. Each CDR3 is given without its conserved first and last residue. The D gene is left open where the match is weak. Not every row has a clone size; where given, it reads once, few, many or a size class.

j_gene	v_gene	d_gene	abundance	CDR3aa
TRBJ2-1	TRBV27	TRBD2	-	ASKEASGSSYNEQF
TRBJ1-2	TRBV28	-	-	ASSSVVRGYGYT
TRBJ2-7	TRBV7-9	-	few	ASSSTWARTYEQY
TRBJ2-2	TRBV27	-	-	ASSFTGDNTGELF
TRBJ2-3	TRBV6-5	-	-	ASGPGGNTDTQY
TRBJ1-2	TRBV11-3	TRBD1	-	ASSLDGQGFYGYT
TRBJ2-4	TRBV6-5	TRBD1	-	ASSPGQGGYIQY
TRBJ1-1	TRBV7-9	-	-	ASSRGMNTEAF
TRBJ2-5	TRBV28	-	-	ASSLEFLVTGRTETQY
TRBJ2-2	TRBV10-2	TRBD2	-	ASSGRAPGELF
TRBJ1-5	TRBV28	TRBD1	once	ASSSMGTGEQPQH
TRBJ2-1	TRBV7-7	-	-	ASSLVTSSYNEQF
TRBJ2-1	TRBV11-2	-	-	ASSFFLYNEQF
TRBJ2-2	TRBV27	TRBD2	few	ASSPSGMSGELF
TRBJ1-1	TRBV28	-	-	ASSFVNTEAF
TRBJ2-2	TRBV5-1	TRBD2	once	ASSFLAGATGELF
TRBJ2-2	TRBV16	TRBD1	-	ASSKGQGADTGELF
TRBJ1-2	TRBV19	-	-	ASSISGSSLYGYT
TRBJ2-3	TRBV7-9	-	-	ASSLYRAGSTDTQY
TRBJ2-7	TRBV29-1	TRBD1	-	SAYGAGGSSIAYEQY
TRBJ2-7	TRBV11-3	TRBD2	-	ASSLGGWREDYEQY
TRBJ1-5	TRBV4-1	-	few	ASSQNRDYQPQH
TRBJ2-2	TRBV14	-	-	ASSQDRGRIAGELF
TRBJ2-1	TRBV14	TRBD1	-	ASSQEAPGGSYNEQF
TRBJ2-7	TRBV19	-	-	ASSIGLVYEQY
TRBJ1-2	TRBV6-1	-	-	ASSPDGGRYT
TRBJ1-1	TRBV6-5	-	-	ASSSPENTEAF
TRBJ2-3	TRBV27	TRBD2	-	ASTDLAVTGVDTQY
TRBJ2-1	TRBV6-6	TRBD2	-	ASSASGLARAHEQF
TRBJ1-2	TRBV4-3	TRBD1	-	ASSQDRNRGPTNYGYT
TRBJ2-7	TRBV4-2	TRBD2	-	ASSQEVTSGFSYEQY
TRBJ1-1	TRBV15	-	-	ATSREKAGFSNTEAF
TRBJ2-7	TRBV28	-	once	ASSPVFSASYEQY
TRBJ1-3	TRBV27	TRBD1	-	ASSLGGRNTIY
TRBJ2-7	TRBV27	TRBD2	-	ASSFKQRGLKLAAPYEQY
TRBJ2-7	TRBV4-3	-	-	ASSQSPQTFGGDEQY
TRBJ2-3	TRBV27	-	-	ASSLRQGYPTDTQY
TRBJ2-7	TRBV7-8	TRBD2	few	ASSLTSGSEQY
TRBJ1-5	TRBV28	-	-	ASSRDSPNQPQH
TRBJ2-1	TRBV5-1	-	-	ASSSSWAGARDNEQF
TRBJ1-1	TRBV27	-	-	ATSSIFGTEAF